This T cell receptor beta chain emerged from a study of blood T cell repertoires in COVID-19. Authors' processing steps: Counts of nucleated cells, estimated from reference gene primer amplification, were obtained. Data came from immunoSEQ multiplex PCR; TCRdb stores just in-frame clones and leaves some out. D and trimming come from the DNA, and the V and J calls and clone size come from that table. Altogether about 160,000 clones are present, 75% to 90% being singletons, with the ten largest covering approximately 10%. With 3 bases clipped from V and 4 bases from J, the junction kept 5 bases outside the gene matches. In germline, CDR1 is SEHNR, CDR2 FQNEAQ (reference sequence). CDR3 length equals 15 residues.

This sequence originates from a human donor in a cohort sampled during active COVID-19. The rearrangement joins TRBV7-9 to TRBJ2-1; 8 bases are a match to TRBD1. The sample consisted of peripheral blood. For the CDR3, the DNA is TGTGCCAGCAGCTTCGGGACAGGAAAATACAATGAGCAGTTCTTC. It codes for CASSFGTGKYNEQFF.